The subject of this entry is one TCR beta chain. No antigen is known for it. This specimen comes from a study of cytotoxic CD8 clonotypes in ibrutinib-treated CLL. The wider study: Samples yielded averages of roughly 250,000 productive templates and tens of thousands of productive rearrangements. Study-wide results and caveats: Upon ibrutinib response clonality rose, and upon progression it fell back toward baseline. Baseline levels of clonality went above those of age-matched healthy donors and moved with circulating CD8+ T-cell counts.

Here immunoSEQ multiplex PCR was the method, and the copy in TCRdb shows in-frame clones only, minus some. Of some 310,000 clones listed, approximately 80% are singletons. V dropped 9 bases and J dropped 3 bases, with 14 bases sitting between them. Per the germline V gene, CDR1 is MNHNY and CDR2 is SVGAGI (reference sequence). CDR3 length: 14 residues. Sequences were derived from PBMCs, sampled before ibrutinib treatment. The TCR originated in a human donor with chronic lymphocytic leukemia. The chain joins TRBV6-6 to TRBJ1-4; D not certain. In nucleotides, the CDR3 is TGTGCCAGTACGAGGAGCACGGCTAATGAAAAACTGTTTTTT. Protein sequence: CASTRSTANEKLFF.